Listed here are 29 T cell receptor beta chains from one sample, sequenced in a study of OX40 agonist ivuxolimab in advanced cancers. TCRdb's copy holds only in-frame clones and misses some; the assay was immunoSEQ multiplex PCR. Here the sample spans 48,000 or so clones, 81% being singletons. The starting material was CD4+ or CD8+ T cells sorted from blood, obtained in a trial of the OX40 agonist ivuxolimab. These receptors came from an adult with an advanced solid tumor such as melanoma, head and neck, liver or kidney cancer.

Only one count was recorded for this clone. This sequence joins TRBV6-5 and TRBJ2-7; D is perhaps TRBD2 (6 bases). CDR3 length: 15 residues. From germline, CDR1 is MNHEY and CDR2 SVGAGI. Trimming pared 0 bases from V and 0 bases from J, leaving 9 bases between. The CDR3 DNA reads TGTGCCAGCAGTTACTCGATTAGCGGCTCCTACGAGCAGTACTTC. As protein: CASSYSISGSYEQYF.

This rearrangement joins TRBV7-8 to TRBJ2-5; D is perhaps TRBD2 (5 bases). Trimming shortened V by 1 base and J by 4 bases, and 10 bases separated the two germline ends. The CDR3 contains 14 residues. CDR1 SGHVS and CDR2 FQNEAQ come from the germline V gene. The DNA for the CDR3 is TGTGCCAGCAGCTTAGTCCCTAGCTTAGAGACCCAGTACTTC. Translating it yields CASSLVPSLETQYF.

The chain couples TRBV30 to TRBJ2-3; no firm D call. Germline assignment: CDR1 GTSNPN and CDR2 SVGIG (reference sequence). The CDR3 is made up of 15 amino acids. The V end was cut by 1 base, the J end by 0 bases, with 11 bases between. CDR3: CAWSAGRPSTDTQYF. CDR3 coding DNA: TGTGCCTGGAGTGCGGGCCGACCTAGCACAGATACGCAGTATTTT.

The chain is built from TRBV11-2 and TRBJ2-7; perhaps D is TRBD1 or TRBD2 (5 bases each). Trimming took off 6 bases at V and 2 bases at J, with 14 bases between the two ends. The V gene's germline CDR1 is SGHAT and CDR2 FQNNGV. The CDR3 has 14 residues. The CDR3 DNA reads TGTGCCAGCAGAAATTGGGGGACCCCCTACGAGCAGTACTTC. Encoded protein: CASRNWGTPYEQYF.

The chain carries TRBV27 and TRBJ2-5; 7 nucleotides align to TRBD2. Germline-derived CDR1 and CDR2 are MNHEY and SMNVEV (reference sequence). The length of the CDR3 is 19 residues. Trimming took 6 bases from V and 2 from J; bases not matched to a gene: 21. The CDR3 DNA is TGTGCCAGCAGACGCCTAAGCGGGACCCGGAAAAACCTACAAGAGACCCAGTACTTC. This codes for CASRRLSGTRKNLQETQYF.

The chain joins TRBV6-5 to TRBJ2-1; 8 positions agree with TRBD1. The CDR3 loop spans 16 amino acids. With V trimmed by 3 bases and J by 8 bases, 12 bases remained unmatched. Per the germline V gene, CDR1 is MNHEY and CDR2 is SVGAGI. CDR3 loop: CASSYQGAASPHEQFF. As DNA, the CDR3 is TGTGCCAGCAGTTATCAGGGGGCGGCTAGCCCGCATGAGCAGTTCTTC.

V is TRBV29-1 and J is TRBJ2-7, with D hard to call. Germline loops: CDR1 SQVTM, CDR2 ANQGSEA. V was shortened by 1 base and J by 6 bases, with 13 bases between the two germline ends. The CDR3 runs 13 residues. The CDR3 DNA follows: TGCAGCGTTGAAGTCTCAGCCTCGTCCGAGCAGTACTTC. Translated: CSVEVSASSEQYF.

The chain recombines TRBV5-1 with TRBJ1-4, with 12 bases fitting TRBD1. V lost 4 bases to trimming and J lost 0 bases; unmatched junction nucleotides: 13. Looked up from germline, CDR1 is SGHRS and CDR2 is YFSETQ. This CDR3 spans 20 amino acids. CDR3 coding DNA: TGCGCCAGCAGCATGGGGACAGGGGGCAGTTTGACGGCAACTAATGAAAAACTGTTTTTT. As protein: CASSMGTGGSLTATNEKLFF.

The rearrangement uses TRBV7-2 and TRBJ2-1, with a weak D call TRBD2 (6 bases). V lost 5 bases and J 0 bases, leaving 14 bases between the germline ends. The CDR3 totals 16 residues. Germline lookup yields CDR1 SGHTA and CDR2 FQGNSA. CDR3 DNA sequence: TGTGCCAGCAGCCCCATTCGGGGGAGCTCCTACAATGAGCAGTTCTTC. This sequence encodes CASSPIRGSSYNEQFF.

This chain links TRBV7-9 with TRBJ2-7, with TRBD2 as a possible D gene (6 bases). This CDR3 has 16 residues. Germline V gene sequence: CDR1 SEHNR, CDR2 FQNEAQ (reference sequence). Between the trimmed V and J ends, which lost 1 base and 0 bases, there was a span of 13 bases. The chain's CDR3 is CASSLVVLASSYEQYF. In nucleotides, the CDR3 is TGTGCCAGCAGCTTAGTAGTTCTAGCGAGCTCCTACGAGCAGTACTTC.

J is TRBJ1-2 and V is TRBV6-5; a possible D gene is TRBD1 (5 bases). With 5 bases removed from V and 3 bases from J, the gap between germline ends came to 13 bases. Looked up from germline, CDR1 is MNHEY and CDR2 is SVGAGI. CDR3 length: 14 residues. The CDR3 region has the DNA TGTGCCAGCAGTCCGGGGGTCAGGTACTATGGCTACACCTTC. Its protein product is CASSPGVRYYGYTF.

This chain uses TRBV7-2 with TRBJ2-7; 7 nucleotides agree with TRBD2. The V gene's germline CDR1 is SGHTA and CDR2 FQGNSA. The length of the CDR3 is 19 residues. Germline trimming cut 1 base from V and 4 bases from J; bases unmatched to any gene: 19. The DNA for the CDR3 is TGTGCCAGCAGCTTAGAAGGGCTTATACTAGAGCGGGGTTATTACGAGCAGTACTTC. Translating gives CASSLEGLILERGYYEQYF.

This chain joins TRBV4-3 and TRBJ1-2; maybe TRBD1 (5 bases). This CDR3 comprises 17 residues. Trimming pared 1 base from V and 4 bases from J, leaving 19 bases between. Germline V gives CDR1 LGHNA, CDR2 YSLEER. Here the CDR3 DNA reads TGCGCCAGCAGCCAAGCCAGGACTTTCGAAGGGGTCTATGGCTACACCTTC. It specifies CASSQARTFEGVYGYTF.

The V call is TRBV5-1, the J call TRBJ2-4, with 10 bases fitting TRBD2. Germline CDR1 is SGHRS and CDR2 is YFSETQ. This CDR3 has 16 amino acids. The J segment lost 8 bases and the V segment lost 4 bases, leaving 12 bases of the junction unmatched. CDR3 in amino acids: CASSLGLAELRDIQYF. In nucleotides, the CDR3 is TGCGCCAGCAGCCTAGGACTAGCGGAACTGAGGGACATTCAGTACTTC. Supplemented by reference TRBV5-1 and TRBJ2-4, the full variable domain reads KAGVTQTPRYLIKTRGQQVTLSCSPISGHRSVSWYQQTPGQGLQFLFEYFSETQRNKGNFPGRFSGRQFSNSRSEMNVSTLELGDSALYLCASSLGLAELRDIQYFGAGTRLSVL.

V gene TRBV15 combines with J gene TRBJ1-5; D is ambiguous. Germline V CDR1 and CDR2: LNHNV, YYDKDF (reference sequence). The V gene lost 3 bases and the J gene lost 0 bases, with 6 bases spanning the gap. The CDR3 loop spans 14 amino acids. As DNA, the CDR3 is TGTGCCACCAGCAGGGATTATAGCAATCAGCCCCAGCATTTT. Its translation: CATSRDYSNQPQHF.

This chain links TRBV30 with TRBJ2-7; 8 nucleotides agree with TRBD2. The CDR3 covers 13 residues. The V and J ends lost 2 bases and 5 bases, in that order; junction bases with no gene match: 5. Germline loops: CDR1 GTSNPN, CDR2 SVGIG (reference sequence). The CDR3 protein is CAWSSGGPHEQYF. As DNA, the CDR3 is TGTGCCTGGAGTAGCGGGGGCCCCCACGAGCAGTACTTC.

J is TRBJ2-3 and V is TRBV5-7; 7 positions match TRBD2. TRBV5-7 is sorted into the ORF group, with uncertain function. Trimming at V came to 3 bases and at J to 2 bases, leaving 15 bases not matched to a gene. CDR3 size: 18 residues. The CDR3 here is CASSSWRAREPYTDTQYF. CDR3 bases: TGTGCCAGCAGCTCCTGGCGGGCGCGGGAGCCCTACACAGATACGCAGTATTTT.

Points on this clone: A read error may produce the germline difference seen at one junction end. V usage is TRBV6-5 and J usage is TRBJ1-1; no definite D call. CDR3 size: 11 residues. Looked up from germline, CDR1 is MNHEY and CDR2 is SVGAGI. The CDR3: CAISEGFEAFF. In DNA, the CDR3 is TGTGCCATCAGTGAAGGGTTTGAAGCTTTCTTT.

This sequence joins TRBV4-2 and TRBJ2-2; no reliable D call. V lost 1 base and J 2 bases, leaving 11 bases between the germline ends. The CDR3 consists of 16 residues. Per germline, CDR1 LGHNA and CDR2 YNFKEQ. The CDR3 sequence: CASSQVFGGNTGELFF. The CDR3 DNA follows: TGTGCCAGCAGCCAAGTCTTCGGCGGAAACACCGGGGAGCTGTTTTTT.

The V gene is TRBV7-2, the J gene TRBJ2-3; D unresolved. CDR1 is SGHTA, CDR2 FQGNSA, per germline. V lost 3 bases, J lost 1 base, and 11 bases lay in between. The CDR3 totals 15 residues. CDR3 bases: TGTGCCAGCAGCTTCCCCACAGCCCGCACAGATACGCAGTATTTT. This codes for CASSFPTARTDTQYF.

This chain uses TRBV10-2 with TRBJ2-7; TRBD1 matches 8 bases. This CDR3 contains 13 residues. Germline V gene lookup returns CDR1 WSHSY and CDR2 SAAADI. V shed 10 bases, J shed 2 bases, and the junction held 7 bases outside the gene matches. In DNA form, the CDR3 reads TGCGCCACCGGGACAGGAGTCCCCTACGAGCAGTACTTC. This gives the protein CATGTGVPYEQYF.

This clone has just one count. CDR3 residues: CASSLGLASTDTQYF. CDR3 sequence (DNA): TGTGCCAGCAGCTTAGGCTTAGCGAGCACAGATACGCAGTATTTT. The chain is built from TRBV7-9 and TRBJ2-3; TRBD2 might be the D (5 bases). The germline V gene has CDR1 SEHNR and CDR2 FQNEAQ (reference sequence). V shed 1 base and J shed 0 bases, with 8 bases lying between them. The CDR3 is 15 residues long. The variable domain in full, with the rest retrieved from reference TRBV7-9 and TRBJ2-3, is DTGVSQNPRHKITKRGQNVTFRCDPISEHNRLYWYRQTLGQGPEFLTYFQNEAQLEKSRLLSDRFSAERPKGSFSTLEIQRTEQGDSAMYLCASSLGLASTDTQYFGPGTRLTVL.

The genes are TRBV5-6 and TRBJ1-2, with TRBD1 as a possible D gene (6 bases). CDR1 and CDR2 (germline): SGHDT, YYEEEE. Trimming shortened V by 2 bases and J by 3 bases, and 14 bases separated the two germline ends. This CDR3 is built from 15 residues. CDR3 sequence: CASSFGAGDHYGYTF. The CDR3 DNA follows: TGTGCCAGCAGCTTTGGGGCAGGGGACCACTATGGCTACACCTTC.

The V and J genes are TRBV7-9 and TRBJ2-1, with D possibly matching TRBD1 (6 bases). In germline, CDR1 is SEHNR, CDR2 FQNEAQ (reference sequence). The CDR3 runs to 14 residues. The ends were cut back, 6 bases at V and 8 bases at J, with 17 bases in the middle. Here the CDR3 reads CASRQDQGLDEQFF. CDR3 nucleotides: TGTGCCAGCAGGCAAGATCAGGGGTTGGATGAGCAGTTCTTC. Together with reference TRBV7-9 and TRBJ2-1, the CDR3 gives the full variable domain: DTGVSQNPRHKITKRGQNVTFRCDPISEHNRLYWYRQTLGQGPEFLTYFQNEAQLEKSRLLSDRFSAERPKGSFSTLEIQRTEQGDSAMYLCASRQDQGLDEQFFGPGTRLTVL.

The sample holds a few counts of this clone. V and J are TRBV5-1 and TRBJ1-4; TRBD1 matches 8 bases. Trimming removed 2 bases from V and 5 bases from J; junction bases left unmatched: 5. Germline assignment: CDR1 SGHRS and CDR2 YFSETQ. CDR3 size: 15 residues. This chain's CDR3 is CASSFYQGANEKLFF. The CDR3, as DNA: TGCGCCAGCAGCTTCTACCAGGGGGCGAATGAAAAACTGTTTTTT.

The CDR3 here is CASSEALLWTGGGYGYTF. The CDR3, as DNA: TGTGCCAGCAGTGAAGCGCTTCTTTGGACAGGGGGCGGCTATGGCTACACCTTC. The genes are TRBV6-1 and TRBJ1-2; 11 bases match TRBD1. CDR3 length: 18 residues. Germline V CDR1 and CDR2: MNHNS, SASEGT. The ends lost 0 bases at V and 4 bases at J; junction bases unmatched: 10.

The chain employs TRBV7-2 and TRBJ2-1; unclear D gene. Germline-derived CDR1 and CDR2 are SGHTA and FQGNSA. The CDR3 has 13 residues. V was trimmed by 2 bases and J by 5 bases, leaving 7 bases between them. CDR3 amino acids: CASSLSGHNEQFF. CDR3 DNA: TGTGCCAGCAGCTTATCGGGTCACAATGAGCAGTTCTTC.

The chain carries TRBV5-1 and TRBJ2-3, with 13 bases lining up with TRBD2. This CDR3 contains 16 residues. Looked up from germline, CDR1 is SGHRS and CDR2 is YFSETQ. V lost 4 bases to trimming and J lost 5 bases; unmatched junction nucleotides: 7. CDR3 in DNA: TGCGCCAGCAGCCGCGGACTAGCGGGGGAAATAGATACGCAGTATTTT. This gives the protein CASSRGLAGEIDTQYF.

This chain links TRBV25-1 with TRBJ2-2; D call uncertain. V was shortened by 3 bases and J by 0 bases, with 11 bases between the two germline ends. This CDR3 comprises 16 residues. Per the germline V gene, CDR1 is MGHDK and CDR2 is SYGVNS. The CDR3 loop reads CASSDTPGTNTGELFF. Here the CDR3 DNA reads TGTGCCAGCAGTGATACCCCTGGGACGAACACCGGGGAGCTGTTTTTT.